Listed below are T cell receptor beta chains from one sample, sequenced in a study of identical twins. MiXCR, run by TCRdb on the 5' RACE reads, gives a single entry per CDR3 protein. The sample includes some 1,700,000 distinct CDR3 sequences, roughly 35% of them seen just once. Source material: cord blood. These receptors came from a newborn girl in good health. The CDR3 runs from the conserved cysteine through the conserved F or W. The D gene is left open where the match is weak. For some rows the clone size is stated as once, few or many, or as a class when expanded; others skip it.

j_call: TRBJ2-3; clone_size: NA; d_call: NA; v_call: TRBV6-6; cdr3_aa: CASSGARGPDTQYF; cdr3_nt: TGTGCCAGCAGCGGGGCGCGGGGCCCAGATACGCAGTATTTT
j_call: TRBJ1-2; clone_size: few; d_call: TRBD1; v_call: TRBV29-1; cdr3_aa: CSVEDPYRGPYGYTF; cdr3_nt: TGCAGCGTTGAAGATCCCTACAGGGGACCTTATGGCTACACCTTC
j_call: TRBJ1-3; clone_size: NA; d_call: NA; v_call: TRBV15; cdr3_aa: CATSRDTISNTIYF; cdr3_nt: TGTGCCACCAGCCGGGACACAATCTCAAACACCATATATTTT
j_call: TRBJ2-5; clone_size: NA; d_call: TRBD2; v_call: TRBV7-8; cdr3_aa: CASSFRVAGTPRETQYF; cdr3_nt: TGTGCCAGCAGCTTTAGGGTAGCGGGGACACCGCGGGAGACCCAGTACTTC
j_call: TRBJ2-5; clone_size: NA; d_call: TRBD2; v_call: TRBV20-1; cdr3_aa: CSARGTPPGLAGLRYYNEQYF; cdr3_nt: TGCAGTGCTAGAGGCACTCCGCCGGGACTAGCGGGCCTAAGGTACTACAATGAGCAGTACTTC
j_call: TRBJ1-2; clone_size: NA; d_call: TRBD1; v_call: TRBV20-1; cdr3_aa: CSAPTGIYGYTF; cdr3_nt: TGCAGTGCGCCGACAGGGATCTATGGCTACACCTTC
j_call: TRBJ2-4; clone_size: NA; d_call: NA; v_call: TRBV27; cdr3_aa: CASSLSPGEVGRAKNIQYF; cdr3_nt: TGTGCCAGCAGTTTATCTCCGGGAGAGGTGGGGAGAGCCAAAAACATTCAGTACTTC
j_call: TRBJ2-3; clone_size: NA; d_call: TRBD2; v_call: TRBV19; cdr3_aa: CASSIAGGPDTQYF; cdr3_nt: TGTGCCAGTAGTATAGCGGGGGGGCCAGATACGCAGTATTTT
j_call: TRBJ2-1; clone_size: NA; d_call: NA; v_call: TRBV3-1; cdr3_aa: CASSARDRGQYNEQFF; cdr3_nt: TGTGCCAGCAGCGCCCGGGATCGGGGGCAATACAATGAGCAGTTCTTC
j_call: TRBJ2-7; clone_size: NA; d_call: TRBD2; v_call: TRBV20-1; cdr3_aa: CSALTSGGHHEQYF; cdr3_nt: TGCAGTGCCCTGACTAGCGGGGGACACCACGAGCAGTACTTC
j_call: TRBJ1-6; clone_size: few; d_call: NA; v_call: TRBV27; cdr3_aa: CASSLSGLRSYNSPLHF; cdr3_nt: TGTGCCAGCAGTTTGTCAGGACTCCGCTCCTATAATTCACCCCTCCACTTT
j_call: TRBJ2-5; clone_size: NA; d_call: NA; v_call: TRBV7-8; cdr3_aa: CASSLGGSKETQYF; cdr3_nt: TGTGCCAGCAGCTTAGGGGGGTCTAAAGAGACCCAGTACTTC
j_call: TRBJ2-1; clone_size: NA; d_call: NA; v_call: TRBV6-6; cdr3_aa: CASSSSWAEQFF; cdr3_nt: TGTGCCAGCAGTTCCAGTTGGGCTGAGCAGTTCTTC
j_call: TRBJ2-1; clone_size: many; d_call: NA; v_call: TRBV7-2; cdr3_aa: CASSLVGSRNNYNEQFF; cdr3_nt: TGTGCCAGCAGCTTAGTAGGGTCCAGGAATAACTACAATGAGCAGTTCTTC
j_call: TRBJ1-2; clone_size: NA; d_call: TRBD1; v_call: TRBV6-1; cdr3_aa: CASAPRQGTNYGYTF; cdr3_nt: TGTGCCAGCGCTCCGCGACAGGGAACTAACTATGGCTACACCTTC
j_call: TRBJ2-6; clone_size: NA; d_call: NA; v_call: TRBV7-9; cdr3_aa: CASSLVGQSSGANVLTF; cdr3_nt: TGTGCCAGCAGCTTAGTTGGGCAAAGCTCTGGGGCCAACGTCCTGACTTTC
j_call: TRBJ1-2; clone_size: NA; d_call: TRBD1; v_call: TRBV10-3; cdr3_aa: CAISPRDSLGGLYGYTF; cdr3_nt: TGTGCCATCAGCCCTAGGGACAGCCTAGGGGGCCTCTATGGCTACACCTTC
j_call: TRBJ2-7; clone_size: NA; d_call: NA; v_call: TRBV12-3/TRBV12-4; cdr3_aa: CASRLGLPEQYF; cdr3_nt: TGTGCCAGCAGATTAGGCCTCCCCGAGCAGTACTTC
j_call: TRBJ2-5; clone_size: NA; d_call: TRBD2; v_call: TRBV29-1; cdr3_aa: CSVGAGPRETQYF; cdr3_nt: TGCAGCGTTGGAGCGGGACCTAGGGAGACCCAGTACTTC
j_call: TRBJ2-7; clone_size: NA; d_call: NA; v_call: TRBV10-3; cdr3_aa: CAISERVGRPAYEQYF; cdr3_nt: TGTGCCATCAGTGAGAGGGTGGGCCGTCCGGCCTACGAGCAGTACTTC
j_call: TRBJ1-2; clone_size: few; d_call: TRBD1; v_call: TRBV7-9; cdr3_aa: CASSLAWDRGYGYTF; cdr3_nt: TGTGCCAGCAGCTTAGCCTGGGACAGGGGCTATGGCTACACCTTC
j_call: TRBJ2-7; clone_size: NA; d_call: TRBD2; v_call: TRBV12-3/TRBV12-4; cdr3_aa: CASSLRLARVYEQYF; cdr3_nt: TGTGCCAGCAGTTTGCGACTAGCGAGGGTCTACGAGCAGTACTTC
j_call: TRBJ1-2; clone_size: NA; d_call: TRBD1; v_call: TRBV11-2; cdr3_aa: CASSSTQGAYGYTF; cdr3_nt: TGTGCCAGCAGCTCAACCCAGGGGGCCTATGGCTACACCTTC
j_call: TRBJ1-4; clone_size: few; d_call: NA; v_call: TRBV7-9; cdr3_aa: CVVKARGPNEKLFF; cdr3_nt: TGTGTCGTGAAGGCCCGGGGTCCTAATGAAAAACTGTTTTTT
j_call: TRBJ2-7; clone_size: NA; d_call: TRBD1; v_call: TRBV20-1; cdr3_aa: CSAPQGATYEQYF; cdr3_nt: TGCAGTGCCCCACAGGGGGCCACCTACGAGCAGTACTTC
j_call: TRBJ1-2; clone_size: few; d_call: NA; v_call: TRBV20-1; cdr3_aa: CSAIRGSSYGYTF; cdr3_nt: TGCAGTGCTATCAGGGGCTCTTCCTATGGCTACACCTTC
j_call: TRBJ2-1; clone_size: NA; d_call: NA; v_call: TRBV5-1; cdr3_aa: CASSHPGGSYNEQFF; cdr3_nt: TGCGCCAGCAGCCACCCGGGTGGCTCCTACAATGAGCAGTTCTTC
j_call: TRBJ1-1; clone_size: NA; d_call: NA; v_call: TRBV4-2; cdr3_aa: CASSQDFSVPTEAFF; cdr3_nt: TGTGCCAGCAGCCAAGATTTCTCCGTTCCCACTGAAGCTTTCTTT
j_call: TRBJ2-3; clone_size: NA; d_call: TRBD2; v_call: TRBV24-1; cdr3_aa: CATSGGREDSTDTQYF; cdr3_nt: TGTGCCACCAGTGGTGGGCGGGAGGACAGCACAGATACGCAGTATTTT
j_call: TRBJ1-5; clone_size: NA; d_call: NA; v_call: TRBV4-1; cdr3_aa: CASSRSTGLGNQPQHF; cdr3_nt: TGCGCCAGCAGCCGAAGTACAGGGTTGGGCAATCAGCCCCAGCATTTT
j_call: TRBJ2-5; clone_size: NA; d_call: NA; v_call: TRBV25-1; cdr3_aa: CASSDRSTEETQYF; cdr3_nt: TGTGCCAGCAGTGATAGGAGCACCGAAGAGACCCAGTACTTC